Each of the 15 T cell receptor beta chains below was sequenced from the same sample in a study of OX40 agonist ivuxolimab in advanced cancers. Some clones are missing from TCRdb's copy, which holds only in-frame ones; the method was immunoSEQ multiplex PCR. The table has 43,000 or so clones, 75% to 90% seen once. The sample here was CD4+ or CD8+ T cells sorted from blood, taken in a trial of the OX40 agonist ivuxolimab. The receptors shown here come from an adult with an advanced solid tumor such as melanoma, head and neck, liver or kidney cancer.

This chain links TRBV4-1 with TRBJ2-5, with a weak D call TRBD1 (6 bases). The DNA end lines up better with TRBJ2-7; the J call may be wrong. Germline CDR1 MGHRA, CDR2 YSYEKL. This CDR3 is 15 amino acids long. The CDR3 region is CASSQELGGSYEQYF. DNA for the CDR3: TGCGCCAGCAGCCAAGAATTAGGGGGTTCCTACGAGCAGTACTTC.

Only a few counts were recorded for this clone. The gene calls are TRBV2 and TRBJ1-5, with 7 bases matching TRBD1. J was trimmed by 0 bases and V by 4 bases; bases with no gene match: 9. The CDR3 is 17 amino acids. Germline lookup yields CDR1 SNHLY and CDR2 FYNNEI. CDR3 DNA sequence: TGTGCCAGCAGTGGGGTGTCAGGGGGACATAGCAATCAGCCCCAGCATTTT. Encoded protein: CASSGVSGGHSNQPQHF.

The chain links TRBV19 to TRBJ1-2, with 7 bases that match TRBD1. CDR3 length: 15 residues. The germline gives CDR1 LNHDA, CDR2 SQIVND (reference sequence). The J segment lost 1 base and the V segment lost 7 bases, leaving 9 bases of the junction unmatched. CDR3 loop: CASTRDSLLNYGYTF. DNA for the CDR3: TGTGCCAGTACCCGGGACAGTCTCCTTAACTATGGCTACACCTTC.

The chain links TRBV6-1 to TRBJ2-5; D ambiguous. The CDR3 contains 11 residues. V lost 7 bases and J lost 2, with 5 bases in between. Germline V gene data show CDR1 as MNHNS and CDR2 as SASEGT. The CDR3 sequence: CASTVQETQYF. DNA of the CDR3: TGTGCCAGCACAGTTCAAGAGACCCAGTACTTC.

The CDR3 DNA follows: TGTGCCAGCTCAGAGAATACAGGGGGCTTTTCCAAAAACATTCAGTACTTC. Translating gives CASSENTGGFSKNIQYF. V is TRBV18 and J is TRBJ2-4, with 9 bases matching TRBD1. J gave up 2 bases and V 5 bases, and 10 bases lay outside the gene matches. The germline CDR1 and CDR2 sequences are KGHSH and LQKENI. The CDR3 has 17 amino acids.

The rearrangement links TRBV28 to TRBJ1-2; 8 bases are shared with TRBD1. The CDR3 has 12 residues. Germline CDR1 is MDHEN and CDR2 is SYDVKM. With 7 bases clipped from V and 10 bases from J, the junction kept 8 bases outside the gene matches. DNA for the CDR3: TGTGCCAGCACATCCACGGACAGGGACTACACCTTC. Translated: CASTSTDRDYTF.

The chain couples TRBV6-5 to TRBJ1-1, with D possibly matching TRBD1 (5 bases). There are 13 residues in the CDR3. Between the trimmed V and J ends, which lost 4 bases and 6 bases, there was a span of 12 bases. The germline CDR1 and CDR2 sequences are MNHEY and SVGAGI. CDR3 nucleotides: TGTGCCAGCAGTTCAGTGGTGGGGGCTGAAGCTTTCTTT. It is translated as CASSSVVGAEAFF.

The rearrangement uses TRBV21-1 and TRBJ2-5; the table's D call TRBD1 went unverified against the DNA. TRBV21-1 is an annotated pseudogene. The CDR3 is made up of 17 amino acids. The CDR3 region has the DNA TGTGCCAGCAGCAAAACCGGTTGGGACAGGGGTTTTGAGACCCAGTACTTC. Its protein is CASSKTGWDRGFETQYF.

The chain carries TRBV18 and TRBJ2-2; 9 bases align to TRBD1. CDR3 length: 14 residues. Germline loops: CDR1 KGHSH, CDR2 LQKENI. The J segment lost 7 bases and the V segment lost 4 bases, leaving 4 bases of the junction unmatched. CDR3 sequence reads: CASSHRDRVGELFF. The CDR3 DNA sequence: TGTGCCAGCTCACACCGGGACAGGGTCGGGGAGCTGTTTTTT.

The chain is built from TRBV5-1 and TRBJ1-6; the D gene is possibly TRBD1 (6 bases). Trimming stripped 2 bases from V and 8 bases from J, with 8 bases between. Looked up from germline, CDR1 is SGHRS and CDR2 is YFSETQ. The CDR3 runs 13 residues. CDR3 nucleotide sequence: TGCGCCAGCAGCTTTAACAGGGATTCACCCCTCCACTTT. Amino acids: CASSFNRDSPLHF.

The chain joins TRBV9 to TRBJ2-3; the match to TRBD2 covers 7 bases. Trimming at V came to 2 bases and at J to 2 bases, leaving 5 bases not matched to a gene. This CDR3 contains 15 residues. Germline V gene data show CDR1 as SGDLS and CDR2 as YYNGEE. The CDR3 sequence: CASSVVSGYTDTQYF. CDR3 DNA sequence: TGTGCCAGCAGCGTCGTTAGCGGGTACACAGATACGCAGTATTTT.

The V call is TRBV19, the J call TRBJ2-2; 7 bases match TRBD1. The germline gives CDR1 LNHDA, CDR2 SQIVND (reference sequence). V dropped 4 bases and J dropped 6; count of bases not matched to a gene: 2. The CDR3 totals 13 residues. CDR3 sequence reads: CASSRDSSGELFF. For the CDR3, the DNA is TGTGCCAGTAGTAGGGACAGCTCCGGGGAGCTGTTTTTT. Drawing the rest from reference TRBV19 and TRBJ2-2, the complete variable domain is DGGITQSPKYLFRKEGQNVTLSCEQNLNHDAMYWYRQDPGQGLRLIYYSQIVNDFQKGDIAEGYSVSREKKESFPLTVTSAQKNPTAFYLCASSRDSSGELFFGEGSRLTVL.

The chain uses TRBV11-3 and TRBJ1-1; the match to TRBD1 covers 10 bases. Unmatched junction bases numbered 1, after V lost 3 bases and J lost 3 bases. The germline gives CDR1 SGHNT, CDR2 YENEEA. This CDR3 contains 14 residues. The CDR3 nucleotides read TGTGCCAGCAGCTTCGGGACAGGGGACACTGAAGCTTTCTTT. This encodes CASSFGTGDTEAFF.

This chain joins TRBV28 and TRBJ1-5; D gene ambiguous. The CDR3 totals 11 residues. Germline-derived CDR1 and CDR2 are MDHEN and SYDVKM. The V gene lost 6 bases and the J gene lost 4 bases, with 4 bases spanning the gap. The CDR3 DNA reads as TGTGCCAGCAGCCCAAATCAGCCCCAGCATTTT. This codes for CASSPNQPQHF.

The gene calls are TRBV25-1 and TRBJ1-1; possibly TRBD1 for D (5 bases). Germline V lookup: CDR1 MGHDK, CDR2 SYGVNS. This CDR3 comprises 12 residues. V dropped 5 bases and J dropped 3 bases, with 7 bases sitting between them. Written as DNA, the CDR3 is TGTGCCAGCAGTCAGACAGACACTGAAGCTTTCTTT. Amino acids: CASSQTDTEAFF.